This paragraph covers one T cell receptor (beta chain) sequence. This entry belongs to a study of blood T cell repertoires in COVID-19. The germline gives CDR1 SQVTM, CDR2 ANQGSEA. The CDR3 runs 13 residues. With 6 bases clipped from V and 0 bases from J, the junction kept 1 base outside the gene matches. The repertoire was sequenced with immunoSEQ multiplex PCR; TCRdb's copy has only in-frame clones and lacks some. Among approximately 90,000 clones listed, over 80% were seen once. Sequencing used peripheral blood. The chain recombines TRBV29-1 with TRBJ2-2; 7 bases line up with TRBD1. The clonotype was recovered from a man between 50 and 59 years old with acute or convalescent COVID-19. CDR3 residues: CSVDRANTGELFF. The CDR3 DNA sequence: TGCAGCGTCGACAGGGCGAACACCGGGGAGCTGTTTTTT.